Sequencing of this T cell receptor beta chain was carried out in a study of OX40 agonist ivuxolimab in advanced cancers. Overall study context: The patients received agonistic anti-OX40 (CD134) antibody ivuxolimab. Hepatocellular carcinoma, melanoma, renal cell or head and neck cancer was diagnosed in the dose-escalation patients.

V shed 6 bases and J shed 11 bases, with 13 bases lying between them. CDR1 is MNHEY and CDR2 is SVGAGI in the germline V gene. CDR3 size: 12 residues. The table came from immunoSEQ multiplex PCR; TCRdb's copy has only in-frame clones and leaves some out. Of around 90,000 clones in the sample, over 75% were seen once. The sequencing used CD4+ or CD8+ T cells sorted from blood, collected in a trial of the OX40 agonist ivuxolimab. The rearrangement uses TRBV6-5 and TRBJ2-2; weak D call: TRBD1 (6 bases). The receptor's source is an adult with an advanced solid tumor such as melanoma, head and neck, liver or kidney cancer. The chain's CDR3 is CASRNRADELFF. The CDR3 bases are TGTGCCAGCAGAAACAGGGCCGACGAGCTGTTTTTT.